These 21 T cell receptor beta chains originate from one sample sequenced in a study of T cell responses to AZD1222 COVID-19 vaccine. The assay was immunoSEQ multiplex PCR, and TCRdb's table has in-frame clones only and misses some. The table lists about 150,000 clones, more than 85% of them singletons. This specimen consisted of peripheral blood, obtained after recovery from COVID-19. The origin of the receptors is an adult who had recovered from COVID-19.

The chain combines TRBV10-2 with TRBJ1-1, with D uncertain. There are 12 residues in the CDR3. Trimming left V 7 bases short and J 3 bases short, with 9 bases between. Germline lookup yields CDR1 WSHSY and CDR2 SAAADI. The CDR3 loop is CASTDTYTEAFF. CDR3 nucleotide sequence: TGCGCCAGCACTGACACTTACACTGAAGCTTTCTTT.

The gene calls are TRBV11-3 and TRBJ2-3; TRBD2 might be the D (5 bases). Trimming removed 0 bases at V and 2 bases at J, with 6 bases between. Per germline, CDR1 SGHNT and CDR2 YENEEA. The CDR3 runs to 14 residues. CDR3 in DNA: TGTGCCAGCAGCTTAGATCGGGACACAGATACGCAGTATTTT. Translating it yields CASSLDRDTDTQYF.

The chain has TRBV6-6 and TRBJ1-1; D unclear. Germline CDR1 is MNHNY and CDR2 is SVGAGI (reference sequence). CDR3 length: 14 residues. The germline V and J ends were trimmed by 4 bases and 0 bases, with 9 bases remaining between them. The DNA for the CDR3 is TGTGCCAGCAGTTTGGACGGAATGAACACTGAAGCTTTCTTT. Translating it yields CASSLDGMNTEAFF.

CDR3 nucleotide sequence: TGTGCCAGCAGCGGTTGGGCTAGTGTAGACAATGAGCAGTTCTTC. Encoded protein: CASSGWASVDNEQFF. The chain combines TRBV5-4 with TRBJ2-1, with D unclear. The CDR3 runs 15 residues. The germline V and J ends were trimmed by 4 bases and 5 bases, with 16 bases remaining between them. Germline assignment: CDR1 SGHNT and CDR2 YYREEE (reference sequence). The variable domain in full, with the rest retrieved from reference TRBV5-4 and TRBJ2-1, is ETGVTQSPTHLIKTRGQQVTLRCSSQSGHNTVSWYQQALGQGPQFIFQYYREEENGRGNFPPRFSGLQFPNYSSELNVNALELDDSALYLCASSGWASVDNEQFFGPGTRLTVL.

The chain carries TRBV5-1 and TRBJ2-5, with 7 bases fitting TRBD2. With 6 bases clipped from V and 5 bases from J, the junction kept 13 bases outside the gene matches. This CDR3 comprises 15 residues. Germline V gene lookup returns CDR1 SGHRS and CDR2 YFSETQ. This chain's CDR3 is CASTRRDAGVETQYF. The CDR3 DNA reads as TGCGCCAGCACCCGGCGGGACGCGGGGGTGGAGACCCAGTACTTC. Filled out from reference TRBV5-1 and TRBJ2-5, the complete variable domain reads KAGVTQTPRYLIKTRGQQVTLSCSPISGHRSVSWYQQTPGQGLQFLFEYFSETQRNKGNFPGRFSGRQFSNSRSEMNVSTLELGDSALYLCASTRRDAGVETQYFGPGTRLLVL.

The chain recombines TRBV27 with TRBJ2-3, with D hard to call. From germline, CDR1 is MNHEY and CDR2 SMNVEV (reference sequence). The CDR3 loop spans 15 amino acids. V shed 0 bases and J shed 1 base, with 8 bases lying between them. The CDR3 loop is CASSLSSPGTDTQYF. Here the CDR3 DNA reads TGTGCCAGCAGTTTATCGTCGCCGGGCACAGATACGCAGTATTTT.

A few counts support this clone. The chain couples TRBV7-2 to TRBJ1-2; 8 nucleotides agree with TRBD1. Germline CDR1 is SGHTA and CDR2 is FQGNSA. The V segment lost 5 bases and the J segment 4 bases; nucleotides outside the gene matches: 9. CDR3 length: 15 residues. CDR3 sequence reads: CASSAPGGAGYGYTF. CDR3 coding DNA: TGTGCCAGCAGCGCTCCAGGGGGCGCAGGCTATGGCTACACCTTC.

The V and J genes are TRBV4-2 and TRBJ2-3; D unclear. The germline CDR1 and CDR2 sequences are LGHNA and YNFKEQ. The CDR3 has 14 amino acids. Trimming pared 0 bases from V and 0 bases from J, leaving 4 bases between. CDR3 sequence (DNA): TGTGCCAGCAGCCAAGAGGTTAGCACAGATACGCAGTATTTT. Its translation is CASSQEVSTDTQYF.

The genes are TRBV6-1 and TRBJ1-3; 9 positions match TRBD1. Per the germline V gene, CDR1 is MNHNS and CDR2 is SASEGT. The ends lost 4 bases at V and 7 bases at J; junction bases unmatched: 11. The CDR3 spans 16 residues. The CDR3 reads CASSGQGQGLLNTIYF. As DNA, the CDR3 is TGTGCCAGCAGTGGACAGGGACAGGGACTACTGAACACCATATATTTT.

The chain recombines TRBV7-3 with TRBJ1-3; D is unresolved. Trimming left V 0 bases short and J 3 bases short, with 12 bases between. CDR1 SGHTA and CDR2 FQGTGA come from the germline V gene. This CDR3 is built from 16 residues. CDR3 coding DNA: TGTGCCAGCAGCTTAACAGCCCCGGGGAGTGGAAACACCATATATTTT. It yields the protein CASSLTAPGSGNTIYF. Filled out from reference TRBV7-3 and TRBJ1-3, the complete variable domain reads GAGVSQTPSNKVTEKGKYVELRCDPISGHTALYWYRQSLGQGPEFLIYFQGTGAADDSGLPNDRFFAVRPEGSVSTLKIQRTERGDSAVYLCASSLTAPGSGNTIYFGEGSWLTVV.

The chain recombines TRBV29-1 with TRBJ2-7; TRBD2 might be the D (6 bases). CDR1 is SQVTM and CDR2 is ANQGSEA in the germline V gene. V was shortened by 3 bases and J by 2 bases, with 8 bases between the two germline ends. The length of the CDR3 is 12 residues. The CDR3 loop reads CSVDAGPYEQYF. CDR3 DNA sequence: TGCAGCGTTGATGCGGGGCCCTACGAGCAGTACTTC.

The chain uses TRBV7-9 and TRBJ2-1; 7 nucleotides align to TRBD2. The V gene end was trimmed by 5 bases and the J gene end by 15 bases; junction bases not matched to a gene: 10. Germline CDR1 SEHNR, CDR2 FQNEAQ (reference sequence). CDR3 length equals 12 residues. CDR3 bases: TGTGCCAGCAGCCGAGAAGGTGGGGAGGGGTTCTTC. Translating it yields CASSREGGEGFF.

The rearrangement links TRBV28 to TRBJ2-7; the match to TRBD2 covers 12 bases. The CDR3 is made up of 16 amino acids. Looked up from germline, CDR1 is MDHEN and CDR2 is SYDVKM. With V trimmed by 4 bases and J by 11 bases, 15 bases remained unmatched. The CDR3 DNA sequence: TGTGCCAGCAGTTCCCCCGGTCTAGCGGGAGGGCCGTGGGAGTACTTC. It specifies CASSSPGLAGGPWEYF.

This clone has a handful of counts. The V gene is TRBV3-1 (or the pseudogene TRBV3-2), the J gene TRBJ2-2; 7 bases fit TRBD1. With 2 bases clipped from V and 5 bases from J, the junction kept 5 bases outside the gene matches. CDR1 LGHDT and CDR2 YNNKEL come from the germline V gene (reference sequence). This CDR3 has 15 residues. In DNA, the CDR3 is TGTGCCAGCAGCCAAATAGGGGGCAGGACCGGGGAGCTGTTTTTT. As protein: CASSQIGGRTGELFF.

This chain uses TRBV29-1 with TRBJ2-7; unclear D gene. Per the germline V gene, CDR1 is SQVTM and CDR2 is ANQGSEA. Trimming shortened V by 0 bases and J by 3 bases, and 6 bases separated the two germline ends. This CDR3 is built from 12 residues. CDR3 amino acids: CSVEEGVYEQYF. The CDR3, as DNA: TGCAGCGTTGAAGAAGGAGTCTACGAGCAGTACTTC.

The rearrangement links TRBV4-3 to TRBJ2-7, with D perhaps TRBD1 (6 bases). Between the trimmed V and J ends, which lost 3 bases and 2 bases, there was a span of 20 bases. CDR1 and CDR2 (germline): LGHNA, YSLEER. This CDR3 is built from 17 residues. CDR3 amino acids: CASSQEHGGQWPYEQYF. The CDR3 bases are TGCGCCAGCAGCCAGGAACATGGTGGACAGTGGCCCTACGAGCAGTACTTC.

The CDR3 region is CASSLTYGYTF. CDR3 nucleotide sequence: TGTGCCAGCAGTCTAACTTATGGCTACACCTTC. The V and J genes are TRBV11-2 and TRBJ1-2, with D uncertain. The CDR3 has 11 amino acids. In germline, CDR1 is SGHAT, CDR2 FQNNGV. The V end was cut by 6 bases, the J end by 5 bases, with 7 bases between.

This chain links TRBV2 with TRBJ2-1, with 14 nucleotides matching TRBD2. V lost 7 bases, J lost 8 bases, and 19 bases stayed unmatched. The CDR3 loop spans 19 amino acids. CDR1 and CDR2 (germline): SNHLY, FYNNEI. The DNA of the CDR3 is TGTGCCAGCACTAAACTCACCGGGACTAGCGGGAGAGGACGACATGAGCAGTTCTTC. Translated, it gives CASTKLTGTSGRGRHEQFF.

The genes are TRBV7-3 and TRBJ1-2; unclear D gene. The germline gives CDR1 SGHTA, CDR2 FQGTGA. There are 13 residues in the CDR3. V lost 5 bases to trimming and J lost 4 bases, with 11 bases between them. The CDR3 loop reads CASSHSSAYGYTF. DNA for the CDR3: TGTGCCAGCAGCCATAGTAGTGCCTATGGCTACACCTTC.

This clone came up once. V usage is TRBV6-2 or TRBV6-3 and J usage is TRBJ2-7; TRBD2 matches 8 bases. The V gene's germline CDR1 is MNHEY and CDR2 SVGEGT. V shed 0 bases, J shed 6 bases, and the junction held 7 bases outside the gene matches. The CDR3 loop spans 15 amino acids. The DNA for the CDR3 is TGTGCCAGCAGTTACTCGGGGCTAGCGGGCTCCGAGCAGTACTTC. Protein: CASSYSGLAGSEQYF.

The chain combines TRBV7-9 with TRBJ1-2; D gene ambiguous. This CDR3 is built from 12 residues. Trimming removed 2 bases at V and 4 bases at J, with 5 bases between. From germline, CDR1 is SEHNR and CDR2 FQNEAQ (reference sequence). CDR3 amino acids: CASSLKVYGYTF. The CDR3 nucleotides read TGTGCCAGCAGCTTAAAGGTCTATGGCTACACCTTC.